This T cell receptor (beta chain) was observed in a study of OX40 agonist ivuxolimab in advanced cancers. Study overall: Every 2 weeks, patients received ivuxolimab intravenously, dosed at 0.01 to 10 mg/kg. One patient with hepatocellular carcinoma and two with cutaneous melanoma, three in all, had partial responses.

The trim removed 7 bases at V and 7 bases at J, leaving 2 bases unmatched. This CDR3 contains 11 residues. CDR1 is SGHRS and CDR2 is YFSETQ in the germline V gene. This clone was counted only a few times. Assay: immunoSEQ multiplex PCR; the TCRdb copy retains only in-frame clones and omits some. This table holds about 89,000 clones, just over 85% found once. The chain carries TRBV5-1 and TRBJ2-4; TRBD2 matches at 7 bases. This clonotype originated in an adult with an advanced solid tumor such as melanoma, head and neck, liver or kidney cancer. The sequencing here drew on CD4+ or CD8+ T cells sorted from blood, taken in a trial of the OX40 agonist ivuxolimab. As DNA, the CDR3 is TGCGCCAGCGGGGAGGGGAACATTCAGTACTTC. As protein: CASGEGNIQYF.